The 22 T cell receptor beta chains below come from one sample, sequenced in a study of beta chain features in type 1 diabetes. Study-wide results and limits: Moderately but significantly shorter TCRB CDR3s were found in Type 1 diabetes patients in all four CD4+ subsets.

Their recognized antigens are unknown. cDNA synthesis used the whole RNA isolate, giving expressed TCRB sequences. Clones were sequenced by immunoSEQ multiplex PCR, and TCRdb holds only the in-frame ones, with some missing. The sample consists of over 120,000 clones, around an eighth of them appearing once. Sequenced sample: central memory CD4+ T cells from blood. The receptors shown here come from a man aged 18 to 35 with type 1 diabetes.

This clone has a handful of counts. The V and J genes are TRBV4-1 and TRBJ2-7, with TRBD2 identical over 8 bases. The CDR3 is made up of 15 amino acids. Per the germline V gene, CDR1 is MGHRA and CDR2 is YSYEKL. Unmatched junction bases numbered 7, after V lost 3 bases and J lost 3 bases. The CDR3 DNA reads TGCGCCAGCAGCCAGACGCGGGGGGTCGGCTACGAGCAGTACTTC. Residues: CASSQTRGVGYEQYF.

V usage is TRBV9 and J usage is TRBJ2-3, with D maybe TRBD2 (5 bases). Trimming pared 0 bases from V and 4 bases from J, leaving 12 bases between. Germline CDR1 SGDLS, CDR2 YYNGEE. There are 15 residues in the CDR3. CDR3 coding DNA: TGTGCCAGCAGCGTAGGAGTGCGGACTCCAGATACGCAGTATTTT. This sequence encodes CASSVGVRTPDTQYF. Full variable domain (remainder filled in from reference TRBV9 and TRBJ2-3): DSGVTQTPKHLITATGQRVTLRCSPRSGDLSVYWYQQSLDQGLQFLIQYYNGEERAKGNILERFSAQQFPDLHSELNLSSLELGDSALYFCASSVGVRTPDTQYFGPGTRLTVL.

This clone was found a few times. V usage is TRBV19 and J usage is TRBJ1-4; tentatively, D is TRBD1 (6 bases). The CDR3 has 14 amino acids. Germline lookup yields CDR1 LNHDA and CDR2 SQIVND (reference sequence). V lost 6 bases to trimming and J lost 7 bases, with 15 bases between them. This CDR3 reads CASSLQGNSEKLFF. Written as DNA, the CDR3 is TGTGCCAGTAGCCTACAGGGAAATAGTGAAAAACTGTTTTTT.

Only a few counts were recorded for this clone. The chain joins TRBV10-3 to TRBJ1-2; 9 bases match TRBD1. The V gene's germline CDR1 is ENHRY and CDR2 SYGVKD. The CDR3 has 15 amino acids. With 1 base clipped from V and 4 bases from J, the junction kept 4 bases outside the gene matches. The CDR3 nucleotides read TGTGCCATCAGTGAGTTGGACAGGGGCCCCTATGGCTACACCTTC. As protein: CAISELDRGPYGYTF.

This clone was detected only a few times. One end of the junction varies from germline; a read error may be responsible. The chain joins TRBV6-1 to TRBJ2-3; 13 bases map to TRBD2. The CDR3 spans 10 residues. Germline V gene sequence: CDR1 MNHNS, CDR2 SASEGT. In DNA form, the CDR3 reads TGTGCCAGCAGAGGGACTAGCGGGGTTTTT. Translated: CASRGTSGVF.

The gene calls are TRBV4-2 and TRBJ1-2; D is perhaps TRBD1 (6 bases). Trimming removed 1 base from V and 2 bases from J, with 8 bases in between. The germline CDR1 and CDR2 sequences are LGHNA and YNFKEQ. The CDR3 covers 14 residues. This chain's CDR3 is CASSQGQANYGYTF. The CDR3 nucleotides are TGTGCCAGCAGCCAAGGACAGGCGAACTATGGCTACACCTTC.

This clone was found many times. This rearrangement joins TRBV28 to TRBJ2-7, with no clear D. Germline CDR1 MDHEN, CDR2 SYDVKM. The V end was cut by 8 bases, the J end by 1 base, with 18 bases between. The CDR3 spans 15 residues. The CDR3 protein is CASRTVADRSYEQYF. The CDR3 DNA follows: TGTGCCAGCCGTACTGTCGCGGATCGGTCCTACGAGCAGTACTTC.

This chain joins TRBV7-2 and TRBJ1-2; 8 bases match TRBD1. There are 12 residues in the CDR3. The V gene's germline CDR1 is SGHTA and CDR2 FQGNSA. J lost 7 bases, V lost 3 bases, and 1 base had no gene match. The CDR3 DNA is TGTGCCAGCAGCTTTCAGGGGGCTGGCTACACCTTC. As protein: CASSFQGAGYTF.

The V gene is TRBV14, the J gene TRBJ2-5; D not resolved. The CDR3 spans 17 residues. V was shortened by 3 bases and J by 0 bases, with 17 bases between the two germline ends. Germline V lookup: CDR1 SGHDN, CDR2 FVKESK. In nucleotides, the CDR3 is TGTGCCAGCAGCCACTTCGACCCCAGACGGTACCAAGAGACCCAGTACTTC. This translates into CASSHFDPRRYQETQYF.

Turning to this clone: This sample also contains other DNA sequences that code for the same CDR3. The chain carries TRBV2 and TRBJ1-2; 8 positions match TRBD1. The CDR3 covers 14 residues. Germline V gene data show CDR1 as SNHLY and CDR2 as FYNNEI. Trimming took 5 bases from V and 2 from J; bases not matched to a gene: 4. The CDR3 spells CASSRQGSNYGYTF. Here the CDR3 DNA reads TGTGCCAGCAGTAGACAGGGGTCCAACTATGGCTACACCTTC.

This clone has ten or more counts. The chain combines TRBV29-1 with TRBJ1-1; a weak D match, TRBD1 (5 bases). This CDR3 is built from 12 residues. Germline V lookup: CDR1 SQVTM, CDR2 ANQGSEA. Between the trimmed V and J ends, which lost 4 bases and 6 bases, there was a span of 12 bases. CDR3 residues: CSVGTGGPEAFF. The CDR3 region has the DNA TGCAGCGTTGGAACTGGGGGTCCTGAAGCTTTCTTT.

J is TRBJ2-7 and V is TRBV4-1; D possibly corresponds to TRBD2 (5 bases). Germline V CDR1 and CDR2: MGHRA, YSYEKL. V lost 0 bases and J 5 bases, leaving 14 bases between the germline ends. This CDR3 is built from 15 residues. The CDR3 spells CASSQELVGSNEQYF. Here the CDR3 DNA reads TGCGCCAGCAGCCAAGAGTTAGTAGGGAGCAACGAGCAGTACTTC.

The chain is built from TRBV9 and TRBJ1-1; no clear D gene. Germline CDR1 reads SGDLS; CDR2 reads YYNGEE. CDR3 length: 14 amino acids. V was shortened by 4 bases and J by 0 bases, with 10 bases between the two germline ends. The DNA of the CDR3 is TGTGCCAGCAGCCCCGGACTGATGAACACTGAAGCTTTCTTT. Translated: CASSPGLMNTEAFF. The entire variable domain, with the rest obtained from reference TRBV9 and TRBJ1-1, is as follows: DSGVTQTPKHLITATGQRVTLRCSPRSGDLSVYWYQQSLDQGLQFLIQYYNGEERAKGNILERFSAQQFPDLHSELNLSSLELGDSALYFCASSPGLMNTEAFFGQGTRLTVV.

This clone was recorded a few times. The chain is built from TRBV10-3 and TRBJ2-2; D not resolved. CDR3 size: 11 residues. Deletions cut 8 bases from V and 5 bases from J, with 6 bases between. The V gene's germline CDR1 is ENHRY and CDR2 SYGVKD. The CDR3 bases are TGTGCCATCGAGGTAACCGGGGAGCTGTTTTTT. Its translation: CAIEVTGELFF.

The chain couples TRBV7-2 to TRBJ1-2, with D possibly matching TRBD1 (6 bases). CDR1 is SGHTA, CDR2 FQGNSA, per germline. Trimming pared 5 bases from V and 7 bases from J, leaving 17 bases between. The CDR3 spans 14 residues. The CDR3 DNA reads as TGTGCCAGCAGCCCCGGGGCTGAGGGGGTTGGCTACACCTTC. This encodes CASSPGAEGVGYTF.

The rearrangement uses TRBV10-3 and TRBJ2-7; 9 nucleotides line up with TRBD1. Germline CDR1 reads ENHRY; CDR2 reads SYGVKD. CDR3 size: 11 residues. In DNA form, the CDR3 reads TGTGCTGGGGGACAGGGCCACGAGCAGTACTTC. This translates into CAGGQGHEQYF.

This chain joins TRBV20-1 and TRBJ1-5; D call uncertain. The V gene lost 1 base and the J gene lost 6 bases, with 1 base spanning the gap. Germline CDR1 reads DFQATT; CDR2 reads SNEGSKA (reference sequence). The CDR3 runs to 10 residues. The DNA for the CDR3 is TGCAGTGCTAGAGGTCAGCCCCAGCATTTT. Its translation: CSARGQPQHF.

This chain links TRBV20-1 with TRBJ2-5; D is ambiguous. Trimming removed 0 bases at V and 5 bases at J, with 4 bases between. CDR3 length: 11 residues. Germline V gene sequence: CDR1 DFQATT, CDR2 SNEGSKA (reference sequence). CDR3 region: CSARDSETQYF. The CDR3 bases are TGCAGTGCTAGAGATAGTGAGACCCAGTACTTC.

This clone was recorded at least ten times. This sequence joins TRBV29-1 and TRBJ1-5, with D possibly matching TRBD1 (6 bases). Germline V gene lookup returns CDR1 SQVTM and CDR2 ANQGSEA. There are 13 residues in the CDR3. The ends were cut back, 3 bases at V and 3 bases at J, with 9 bases in the middle. As DNA, the CDR3 is TGCAGCGTTGATTCAGGGGTCAATCAGCCCCAGCATTTT. Its translation: CSVDSGVNQPQHF.

The genes are TRBV6-6 and TRBJ1-2, with no clear D. CDR3 length equals 16 residues. Deletions cut 6 bases from V and 3 bases from J, with 20 bases between. Germline assignment: CDR1 MNHNY and CDR2 SVGAGI (reference sequence). The CDR3 is CASSPLVQRQYYGYTF. The CDR3 nucleotides read TGTGCCAGCAGCCCCTTAGTCCAAAGGCAGTACTATGGCTACACCTTC.

This clone has more than one count but fewer than ten. This rearrangement joins TRBV11-2 to TRBJ2-5, with 9 bases fitting TRBD1. Germline V gene lookup returns CDR1 SGHAT and CDR2 FQNNGV. The V gene end was trimmed by 4 bases and the J gene end by 4 bases; junction bases not matched to a gene: 10. The CDR3 covers 16 residues. For the CDR3, the DNA is TGTGCCAGCAGCTCCTCGTGGACAGGGGCCCGAGAGACCCAGTACTTC. Protein product: CASSSSWTGARETQYF.

The J gene is TRBJ2-7, the V gene TRBV18, with D uncertain. V was clipped by 0 bases and J by 3 bases, with 6 bases between them. Germline V lookup: CDR1 KGHSH, CDR2 LQKENI. CDR3 size: 13 residues. CDR3: CASSPPVIYEQYF. Written as DNA, the CDR3 is TGTGCCAGCTCACCACCCGTCATCTACGAGCAGTACTTC.